The 14 T cell receptor beta chains listed next were all sequenced from one sample in a study of T cells expressing NK-cell markers. Each CDR3 protein gets one entry in TCRdb, which reprocessed the 5' RACE reads and gives no DNA. The ten most abundant clones cover 1.4% of a sample with some 440,000 distinct CDR3 sequences. The sample was blood T cells: a sorted CD56 or NKG2C T cell subset, CD4+ or CD8+ T cells, or bulk PBMC T cells (not recorded which). The receptors derive from a woman in her forties or fifties in good health.

The V and J genes are TRBV29-1 and TRBJ2-5. Germline CDR1 reads SQVTM; CDR2 reads ANQGSEA. The CDR3 consists of 12 residues. CDR3: CSVARQRETQYF.

This chain links TRBV15 with TRBJ1-5; TCRdb returns TRBD1, unconfirmable since there is no DNA. From germline, CDR1 is LNHNV and CDR2 YYDKDF (reference sequence). The CDR3 loop spans 15 amino acids. This chain's CDR3 is CATSRDLGKGQPQHF.

V gene TRBV5-1 combines with J gene TRBJ1-2. This CDR3 has 15 amino acids. Per the germline V gene, CDR1 is SGHRS and CDR2 is YFSETQ. CDR3 in amino acids: CASSLDTRRNYGYTF.

V gene TRBV5-1 combines with J gene TRBJ2-2; TCRdb indicates TRBD1, and absent DNA this call remains unverified. Looked up from germline, CDR1 is SGHRS and CDR2 is YFSETQ. The CDR3 is made up of 16 amino acids. The CDR3: CASSPKGAANTGELFF.

The J gene is TRBJ2-1, the V gene TRBV12-3 or TRBV12-4; TCRdb gives TRBD2 as the D gene, but with no DNA this cannot be confirmed. This CDR3 is 15 amino acids long. This chain's CDR3 is CASTNLAEAFNEQFF.

The rearrangement links TRBV27 to TRBJ1-5. The CDR3 is 12 residues long. CDR1 is MNHEY, CDR2 SMNVEV, per germline (reference sequence). This chain's CDR3 is CASSLLGQPQHF.

The gene calls are TRBV24-1 and TRBJ2-2; the D call from TCRdb, TRBD1, cannot be confirmed without DNA. Germline V gene lookup returns CDR1 KGHDR and CDR2 SFDVKD. The CDR3 covers 16 residues. CDR3: CATRGTSPTNTGELFF.

The chain carries TRBV12-3 or TRBV12-4 and TRBJ2-7. The CDR3 spans 13 residues. CDR3 region: CASRSSEAYEQYF.

V gene TRBV11-2 combines with J gene TRBJ2-1; TCRdb designates TRBD2, a call that cannot be tested without DNA. Germline values: CDR1 SGHAT, CDR2 FQNNGV. This CDR3 has 12 amino acids. Here the CDR3 reads CASSLTPREQFF.

The chain uses TRBV6-2 or TRBV6-3 and TRBJ2-5; with no DNA, the TCRdb D assignment of TRBD2 cannot be verified. Germline V gene lookup returns CDR1 MNHEY and CDR2 SVGEGT. The CDR3 loop spans 16 amino acids. The CDR3 sequence: CASTHKLAGGPRTQYF.

This sequence joins TRBV20-1 and TRBJ2-4; with no DNA, the TCRdb D assignment of TRBD1 cannot be verified. Germline V CDR1 and CDR2: DFQATT, SNEGSKA (reference sequence). This CDR3 is built from 15 residues. Here the CDR3 reads CSARVTRDPGYIQYF.

This chain uses TRBV29-1 with TRBJ2-1; checking the TCRdb D call of TRBD2 is not possible without DNA. There are 15 residues in the CDR3. Germline V gives CDR1 SQVTM, CDR2 ANQGSEA. CDR3 protein: CSVLTSGSPYNEQFF.

CDR3 in amino acids: CSAQGRYGYTF. V is TRBV20-1 and J is TRBJ1-2; no DNA is available, so the TRBD1 call from TCRdb remains unchecked. Germline CDR1 DFQATT, CDR2 SNEGSKA (reference sequence). The CDR3 is made up of 11 amino acids.

The chain has TRBV27 and TRBJ2-7; TCRdb selects TRBD2, and the lack of DNA leaves this call unchecked. There are 13 residues in the CDR3. Germline CDR1 reads MNHEY; CDR2 reads SMNVEV (reference sequence). CDR3 sequence reads: CASGGSRFYEQYF.